Listed below are T cell receptor beta chains from one sample, sequenced in a study of cytomegalovirus exposure and HLA in healthy donors. Only in-frame clones appear in the TCRdb table, and some are missing; sequencing was by immunoSEQ multiplex PCR. The sample gives 110,000 or so clones, over 65% of which show up once; roughly 3% is in the top ten. Input material: PBMCs. These receptors came from a female donor in good health and CMV-seronegative. Each CDR3 is given with its conserved first and last residue. The D gene is left open where the match is weak. For some rows the clone size is stated as once, few or many, or as a class when expanded; others skip it.

TRBJ2-3 TRBD2 TRBV7-3 . CASSYGSGTSTDTQYF TGTGCCAGCAGCTATGGTAGCGGGACAAGCACAGATACGCAGTATTTT
TRBJ1-2 TRBD1 TRBV5-1 . CASFQPGTGVYGYTF TGCGCCAGCTTCCAGCCAGGGACAGGAGTATATGGCTACACCTTC
TRBJ2-3 TRBD2 TRBV7-9 . CASSSGGRERVTDTQYF TGTGCCAGCAGCTCGGGGGGTAGGGAGCGGGTCACAGATACGCAGTATTTT
TRBJ2-7 . TRBV6-1 few CASSEATGFYEQYF TGTGCCAGCAGTGAAGCGACAGGATTCTACGAGCAGTACTTC
TRBJ1-1 . TRBV5-1 . CASSFGVGETEAFF TGCGCCAGCAGCTTCGGCGTTGGGGAGACTGAAGCTTTCTTT
TRBJ2-2 TRBD2 TRBV13 . CASNLMAGGHTGELFF TGTGCCAGCAACCTCATGGCGGGGGGCCACACCGGGGAGCTGTTTTTT
TRBJ2-5 TRBD2 TRBV6-1 . CASRKTSGVETQYF TGTGCCAGCAGGAAGACTAGCGGGGTTGAGACCCAGTACTTC
TRBJ1-1 . TRBV25-1 . CATTGGGSNTEAFF TGTGCCACCACGGGAGGGGGTTCGAACACTGAAGCTTTCTTT
TRBJ2-3 TRBD2 TRBV5-8 . CASRDGGGDTQYF TGTGCCAGTAGGGATGGGGGGGGAGATACGCAGTATTTT
TRBJ1-1 . TRBV2 . CASSPKTSATEAFF TGTGCCAGCAGTCCTAAAACCTCTGCTACTGAAGCTTTCTTT
TRBJ2-1 TRBD1 TRBV5-1 few CASSGRDRQFF TGCGCCAGCAGCGGCCGGGACAGGCAGTTCTTC
TRBJ1-5 TRBD1 TRBV5-4 . CASSIGTGGAQPQHF TGTGCCAGCAGTATCGGGACAGGGGGCGCGCAGCCCCAGCATTTT
TRBJ1-1 . TRBV2 few CVTQEIVNTEAFF TGTGTAACGCAGGAAATTGTGAACACTGAAGCTTTCTTT
TRBJ2-7 . TRBV30 . CAWSVIGGSAPYEQYF TGTGCCTGGAGCGTGATAGGGGGATCCGCACCCTACGAGCAGTACTTC
TRBJ1-3 . TRBV15 . CATSRVSGTGGNTIYF TGTGCCACCAGCAGAGTGTCAGGGACTGGCGGAAACACCATATATTTT
TRBJ1-5 . TRBV27 . CASSLGQGSNQPQHF TGTGCCAGCAGCCTGGGCCAGGGGAGCAATCAGCCCCAGCATTTT
TRBJ1-1 TRBD1 TRBV19 . CASSIPPIMDRGNTEAFF TGTGCCAGTAGTATACCCCCCATAATGGACAGGGGGAACACTGAAGCTTTCTTT
TRBJ2-1 . TRBV7-9 . CASSLGVDRFTYNEQFF TGTGCCAGCAGCTTAGGGGTAGACAGGTTTACCTACAATGAGCAGTTCTTC
TRBJ1-3 . TRBV10-3 . CAITAGITGNTIYF TGTGCCATCACTGCAGGGATCACTGGAAACACCATATATTTT
TRBJ1-1 . TRBV30 . CAWTQGENTEAFF TGTGCCTGGACCCAGGGTGAGAACACTGAAGCTTTCTTT
TRBJ1-4 . TRBV27 . CASSLSREEKLFF TGTGCCAGCAGTTTATCCCGGGAAGAAAAACTGTTTTTT
TRBJ2-7 TRBD1 TRBV13 . CASSLVGHGPRQGAHEQYF TGTGCCAGCAGCTTAGTTGGCCACGGACCAAGACAGGGGGCGCACGAGCAGTACTTC
TRBJ2-5 TRBD2 TRBV5-1 . CASTPGGGLAFETQYF TGCGCCAGCACACCTGGAGGGGGACTAGCTTTTGAGACCCAGTACTTC
TRBJ2-7 . TRBV11-2 . CASSRGQSSYEQYF TGTGCCAGCAGCCGAGGACAGAGCTCCTACGAGCAGTACTTC
TRBJ2-1 TRBD2 TRBV4-3 . CASSQDLTSGGLTLYNEQFF TGCGCCAGCAGCCAAGATCTCACTAGCGGGGGGCTAACCCTTTACAATGAGCAGTTCTTC
TRBJ2-5 TRBD1 TRBV7-6 few CASSFLDRGGETQYF TGTGCCAGCAGCTTCTTGGACAGGGGCGGGGAGACCCAGTACTTC
TRBJ2-1 TRBD2 TRBV19 . CASSTIAGGHEQFF TGTGCCAGTAGTACCATAGCGGGGGGGCATGAGCAGTTCTTC
TRBJ1-1 . TRBV13 . CASTDLNTEAFF TGTGCCAGCACGGACTTGAACACTGAAGCTTTCTTT
TRBJ1-2 . TRBV9 . CASSESAGANYGYTF TGTGCCAGCAGCGAAAGTGCCGGGGCTAACTATGGCTACACCTTC
TRBJ2-1 . TRBV2 . CASSGGQPSYNEQFF TGTGCCAGCAGTGGAGGGCAGCCCTCCTACAATGAGCAGTTCTTC
TRBJ2-7 TRBD1 TRBV25-1 . CASRKTGAYEQYF TGTGCCAGCAGAAAGACAGGGGCCTACGAGCAGTACTTC
TRBJ2-5 . TRBV25-1 . CASSELASSRLYGETQYF TGTGCCAGCAGTGAATTGGCCTCCTCTAGGCTCTACGGAGAGACCCAGTACTTC
TRBJ2-5 TRBD2 TRBV5-1 . CASSLRSGGAGETQYF TGCGCCAGCAGCTTGAGAAGCGGGGGGGCCGGAGAGACCCAGTACTTC
TRBJ1-4 TRBD1 TRBV5-1 . CAGSLATGVNEKLFF TGCGCCGGCAGCTTGGCGACAGGGGTGAATGAAAAACTGTTTTTT
TRBJ1-4 TRBD1 TRBV6-5 once CASIEFRDSYEKLFF TGTGCCAGCATCGAATTCCGGGACAGCTATGAAAAACTGTTTTTT
TRBJ2-7 TRBD1 TRBV6-1 . CASTYRDSLYEQYF TGTGCCAGCACTTACCGGGACAGCCTGTACGAGCAGTACTTC
TRBJ1-2 TRBD1 TRBV2 . CATRQGEANYGYTF TGTGCCACCAGACAGGGAGAGGCTAACTATGGCTACACCTTC
TRBJ2-7 . TRBV6-5 . CASRRTSGYEQYF TGTGCCAGCAGGAGGACATCTGGCTACGAGCAGTACTTC
TRBJ2-2 . TRBV7-9 . CASSLGDRDTGELFF TGTGCCAGCAGCTTAGGAGACAGAGACACCGGGGAGCTGTTTTTT
TRBJ2-7 . TRBV30 . CAWSVDDSSYEQYF TGTGCCTGGAGTGTAGACGACAGTTCCTACGAGCAGTACTTC
TRBJ2-7 . TRBV18 . CASSAGDSIYEQYF TGTGCCAGCTCCGCCGGGGACTCCATATACGAGCAGTACTTC
TRBJ2-7 TRBD2 TRBV11-2 . CASGGGLASEQYF TGTGCCAGCGGGGGGGGACTAGCCTCCGAGCAGTACTTC
TRBJ2-5 . TRBV6-1 . CASSVTRVGPRRETQYF TGTGCCAGCAGTGTCACGCGTGTGGGTCCCCGGCGGGAGACCCAGTACTTC
TRBJ2-7 TRBD1 TRBV27 . CASSFGTAYEQYF TGTGCCAGCAGTTTTGGGACAGCCTACGAGCAGTACTTC
TRBJ1-2 . TRBV6-6 few CASSPYGYTF TGTGCCAGCAGCCCTTATGGCTACACCTTC
TRBJ2-7 . TRBV30 . CAWNGGSPYEQYF TGTGCCTGGAACGGGGGATCCCCCTACGAGCAGTACTTC
TRBJ1-1 TRBD1 TRBV30 . CAWSRDRGPTEAFF TGTGCCTGGAGTCGGGACAGGGGGCCCACTGAAGCTTTCTTT
TRBJ1-6 . TRBV12-5 . CASGLRSDLNNSPLHF TGTGCTAGTGGTTTACGGAGCGATCTTAATAATTCACCCCTCCACTTT
TRBJ1-1 TRBD1 TRBV28 . CASSPTPGQGAREAFF TGTGCCAGCAGTCCAACTCCGGGACAGGGGGCGAGGGAAGCTTTCTTT
TRBJ2-3 TRBD1 TRBV9 . CASSTYRGASTDTQYF TGTGCCAGCAGCACATACAGGGGAGCGAGCACAGATACGCAGTATTTT
TRBJ2-7 . TRBV6-1 . CASRGRDTRYEQYF TGTGCCAGCAGGGGCCGGGACACCAGGTACGAGCAGTACTTC
TRBJ2-5 TRBD1 TRBV7-3 once CASSLTPQGATQYF TGTGCCAGCAGCCTAACCCCCCAGGGGGCAACCCAGTACTTC
TRBJ2-3 . TRBV27 . CATRRGDTQYF TGTGCCACCAGAAGGGGAGATACGCAGTATTTT
TRBJ1-2 . TRBV7-9 once CASSLVGGNYGYTF TGTGCCAGCAGCTTAGTGGGGGGTAACTATGGCTACACCTTC